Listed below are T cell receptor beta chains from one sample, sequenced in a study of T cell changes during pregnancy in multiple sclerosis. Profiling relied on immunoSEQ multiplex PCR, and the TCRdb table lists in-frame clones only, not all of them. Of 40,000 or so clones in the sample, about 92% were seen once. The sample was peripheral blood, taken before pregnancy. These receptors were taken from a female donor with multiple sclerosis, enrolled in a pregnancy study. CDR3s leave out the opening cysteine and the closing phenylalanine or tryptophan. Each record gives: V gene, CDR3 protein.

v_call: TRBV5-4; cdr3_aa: ASSLGLAERTDTQY
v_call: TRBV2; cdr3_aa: ASTGRLYEQY
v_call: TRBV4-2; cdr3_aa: ASSHRLAESYEQY
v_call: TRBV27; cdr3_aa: ASSFEGADGYT
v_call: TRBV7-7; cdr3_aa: ASSFGQGVEETQY
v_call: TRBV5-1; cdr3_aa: ASSLAPGVSLNSYNEQF
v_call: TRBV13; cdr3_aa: ASSSQGLAHYEQY
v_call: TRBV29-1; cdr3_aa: SVGMWQGGTRNTEAF
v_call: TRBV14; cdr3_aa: ASSQLAGLAGGGETIANTGELF
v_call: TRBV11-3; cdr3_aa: ASSFHSSAGGKNEQF
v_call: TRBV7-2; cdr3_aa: ASSPRQGRGYTDTQY
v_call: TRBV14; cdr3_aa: ASSEVNTGELF
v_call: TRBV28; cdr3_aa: ASSSGQARYEQY
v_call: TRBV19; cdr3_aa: ASSINRINQPQH
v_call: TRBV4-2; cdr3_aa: ASSQEPGLDTGELF
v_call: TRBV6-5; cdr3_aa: ASSYGGGNTKTQY
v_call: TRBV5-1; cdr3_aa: ASSLAGGETQY
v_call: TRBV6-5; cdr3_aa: ASSTTSGSGELF
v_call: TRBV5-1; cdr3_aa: ASSSGLAGRYEQY
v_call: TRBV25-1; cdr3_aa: ASSNGQGGNQPQH
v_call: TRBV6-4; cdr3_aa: ASINCGPYEQY
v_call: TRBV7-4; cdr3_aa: ASSPLGAANTGELF
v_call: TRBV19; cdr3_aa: ASSIDLAGSYEQY
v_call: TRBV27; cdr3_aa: ASSRGTVGLEAF
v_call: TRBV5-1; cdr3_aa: ASSLGGLGNYEQY
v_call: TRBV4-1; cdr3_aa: ASSQGRSYEQY
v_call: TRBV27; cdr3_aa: ASSLSWRLGDTQY
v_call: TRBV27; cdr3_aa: ASSLKSQGAKF
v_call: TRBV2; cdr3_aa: ASGLAGGYEQY
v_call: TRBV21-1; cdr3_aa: ASSKAALAGRYEQY
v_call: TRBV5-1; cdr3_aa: ASRSTPDYNSPLH
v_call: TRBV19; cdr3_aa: ASSIDMDTGVDEQY
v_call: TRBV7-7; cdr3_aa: ASSLKNAGGPTGELF
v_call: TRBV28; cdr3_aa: ASSLRGWDEQY
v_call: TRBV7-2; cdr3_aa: ASSLTSGRNEQF
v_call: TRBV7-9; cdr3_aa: ASSLDRPGQNTDTQY
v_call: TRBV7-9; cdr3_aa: ASSPMKGGTEAF
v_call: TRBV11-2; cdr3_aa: ASSLEDFSWGNPEAF
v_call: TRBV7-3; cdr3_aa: ASSLTRTGRAGELF
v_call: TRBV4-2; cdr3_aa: ASSQATTSSETQY
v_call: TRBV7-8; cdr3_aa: ASSFSGLSSYNEQF
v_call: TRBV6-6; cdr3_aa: ASSDPGGLNTEAF
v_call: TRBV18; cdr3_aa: ASSPAQAHYGYT
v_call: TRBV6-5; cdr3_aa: ASSYTQGTEAF